Each of the 28 T cell receptor beta chains below was sequenced from the same sample in a study of blood T cell repertoires in COVID-19. Here immunoSEQ multiplex PCR was the method, and the copy in TCRdb shows in-frame clones only, minus some. This table has about 180,000 clones, 75% to 90% appearing once. The source material was PBMCs or T cells enriched from blood (not recorded which). The receptor source for this set is a man in his forties who had recovered from COVID-19.

J is TRBJ2-7 and V is TRBV7-9; 7 positions match TRBD2. This CDR3 spans 13 amino acids. Unmatched junction bases numbered 2, after V lost 2 bases and J lost 4 bases. CDR1 and CDR2 (germline): SEHNR, FQNEAQ (reference sequence). CDR3 in amino acids: CASSLPSGYEQYF. Here the CDR3 DNA reads TGTGCCAGCAGCTTACCTAGCGGATACGAGCAGTACTTC.

CDR3 coding DNA: TGTGCCAGCTCATCCGGGACAGGGGGCCTTCAAGTTGAATTCTTC. As protein: CASSSGTGGLQVEFF. The chain combines TRBV18 with TRBJ2-1; TRBD1 matches 12 bases. Germline CDR1 KGHSH, CDR2 LQKENI. The V and J ends lost 5 bases and 16 bases, in that order; junction bases with no gene match: 15. The CDR3 runs to 15 residues.

The chain couples TRBV7-2 to TRBJ2-7, with 7 bases matching TRBD1. Germline V gives CDR1 SGHTA, CDR2 FQGNSA. V shed 2 bases and J 7 bases; nucleotides not matched to a gene: 5. The CDR3 contains 13 residues. CDR3 region: CASSLTTGWEQYF. The CDR3, as DNA: TGTGCCAGCAGCTTAACGACAGGGTGGGAGCAGTACTTC.

The chain is built from TRBV19 and TRBJ1-1, with D perhaps matching TRBD1 (6 bases). The CDR3 length is 16 residues. Per the germline V gene, CDR1 is LNHDA and CDR2 is SQIVND (reference sequence). Trimming cost V 10 bases and J 4 bases, with 25 bases left between them. The CDR3 coding sequence is TGTGCCACAACACAAAAAGGGGGGGGGTTTCCCACTGAAGCTTTCTTT. It specifies CATTQKGGGFPTEAFF. Variable domain in full (rest from reference TRBV19 and TRBJ1-1): DGGITQSPKYLFRKEGQNVTLSCEQNLNHDAMYWYRQDPGQGLRLIYYSQIVNDFQKGDIAEGYSVSREKKESFPLTVTSAQKNPTAFYLCATTQKGGGFPTEAFFGQGTRLTVV.

A single count supports this clone. The chain joins TRBV6-5 to TRBJ2-6; D is uncertain. V was cut by 2 bases and J by 1 base, with 6 bases left in between. The CDR3 loop spans 15 amino acids. Germline V CDR1 and CDR2: MNHEY, SVGAGI. CDR3 nucleotide sequence: TGTGCCAGCAGTTACAGACATTCTGGGGCCAACGTCCTGACTTTC. Its translation is CASSYRHSGANVLTF.

The J gene is TRBJ1-2, the V gene TRBV15; D is perhaps TRBD1 (6 bases). The CDR3 length is 12 residues. CDR1 is LNHNV, CDR2 YYDKDF, per germline (reference sequence). V dropped 5 bases and J dropped 5 bases, with 9 bases sitting between them. CDR3 nucleotide sequence: TGTGCCACCAGCTCCGGACAGTATGGCTACACCTTC. Translation: CATSSGQYGYTF. Together with reference TRBV15 and TRBJ1-2, the CDR3 gives the full variable domain: DAMVIQNPRYQVTQFGKPVTLSCSQTLNHNVMYWYQQKSSQAPKLLFHYYDKDFNNEADTPDNFQSRRPNTSFCFLDIRSPGLGDTAMYLCATSSGQYGYTFGSGTRLTVV.

The J gene is TRBJ1-5, the V gene TRBV5-4; maybe TRBD1 (6 bases). V gave up 2 bases and J gave up 1 base, with 22 bases separating them. Germline loops: CDR1 SGHNT, CDR2 YYREEE (reference sequence). The CDR3 has 19 amino acids. CDR3 amino acids: CASSFNLGARGQSNQPQHF. CDR3 DNA: TGTGCCAGCAGCTTCAATTTGGGGGCGCGGGGGCAAAGCAATCAGCCCCAGCATTTT.

The chain couples TRBV5-1 to TRBJ2-7, with 7 positions matching TRBD2. The CDR3 covers 19 residues. Germline CDR1 reads SGHRS; CDR2 reads YFSETQ. Unmatched junction bases numbered 24, after V lost 7 bases and J lost 2 bases. The CDR3 bases are TGCGCCAGCCGCTCTTCCGGTGGGGGGGAGTGGCGGGAGCCCTACGAGCAGTACTTC. Amino acids: CASRSSGGGEWREPYEQYF. The variable domain in full, completed from reference TRBV5-1 and TRBJ2-7, reads KAGVTQTPRYLIKTRGQQVTLSCSPISGHRSVSWYQQTPGQGLQFLFEYFSETQRNKGNFPGRFSGRQFSNSRSEMNVSTLELGDSALYLCASRSSGGGEWREPYEQYFGPGTRLTVT.

The chain is built from TRBV2 and TRBJ1-1, with D uncertain. V was trimmed by 7 bases and J by 4 bases, leaving 16 bases between them. The CDR3 contains 14 residues. The germline V gene encodes CDR1 SNHLY and CDR2 FYNNEI. In DNA form, the CDR3 reads TGTGCCAGCACCGCGGAAGCCCAACGCACTGAAGCTTTCTTT. It translates to CASTAEAQRTEAFF.

The V call is TRBV25-1, the J call TRBJ2-2, with unresolved D. The CDR3 extends over 14 amino acids. Germline CDR1 MGHDK, CDR2 SYGVNS. Trimming took 6 bases from V and 1 from J, leaving 9 bases between them. The CDR3: CASRDTRNTGELFF. As DNA, the CDR3 is TGTGCCAGCAGAGATACACGGAACACCGGGGAGCTGTTTTTT.

This rearrangement joins TRBV29-1 to TRBJ1-2; 8 bases map to TRBD1. This CDR3 contains 14 residues. V trimming: 4 bases; J trimming: 4 bases; junction bases outside the gene matches: 8. The V gene's germline CDR1 is SQVTM and CDR2 ANQGSEA. CDR3 loop: CSVARQGLVYGYTF. The CDR3 DNA reads TGCAGCGTTGCCAGACAGGGGTTGGTCTATGGCTACACCTTC.

This chain links TRBV6-5 with TRBJ1-2, with D possibly being TRBD1 (5 bases). V lost 8 bases and J 7 bases, leaving 11 bases between the germline ends. The CDR3 spans 11 residues. Germline CDR1 is MNHEY and CDR2 is SVGAGI. CDR3 sequence (DNA): TGTGCCAGCGGGGACTTTGGTGGCTACACCTTC. This translates into CASGDFGGYTF.

The CDR3 DNA reads TGTGCCAGCAGTCAAGGTACAGGGGGCATAATCTACGAGCAGTACTTC. Protein product: CASSQGTGGIIYEQYF. The chain combines TRBV28 with TRBJ2-7, with TRBD1 matching 9 bases. This CDR3 spans 16 amino acids. Germline CDR1 is MDHEN and CDR2 is SYDVKM. The trim removed 5 bases at V and 3 bases at J, leaving 11 bases unmatched. The full variable domain, its missing parts supplied by reference TRBV28 and TRBJ2-7, is DVKVTQSSRYLVKRTGEKVFLECVQDMDHENMFWYRQDPGLGLRLIYFSYDVKMKEKGDIPEGYSVSREKKERFSLILESASTNQTSMYLCASSQGTGGIIYEQYFGPGTRLTVT.

The chain is built from TRBV19 and TRBJ1-1; 8 bases align to TRBD1. The germline CDR1 and CDR2 sequences are LNHDA and SQIVND (reference sequence). The CDR3 is 15 residues long. With 7 bases clipped from V and 4 bases from J, the junction kept 11 bases outside the gene matches. The CDR3 DNA reads TGTGCCAGTAAGTTAGGGACAGGACCTGGCACTGAAGCTTTCTTT. The encoded protein is CASKLGTGPGTEAFF.

Here the CDR3 DNA reads TGTGCCAGCGGGGGCTCCACCCTCCACTTT. Protein product: CASGGSTLHF. The gene calls are TRBV2 and TRBJ1-6; D perhaps matches TRBD1 (6 bases). Trimming pared 8 bases from V and 14 bases from J, leaving 10 bases between. This CDR3 is 10 amino acids long. Germline lookup yields CDR1 SNHLY and CDR2 FYNNEI. Complete variable domain (other parts from reference TRBV2 and TRBJ1-6): EPEVTQTPSHQVTQMGQEVILRCVPISNHLYFYWYRQILGQKVEFLVSFYNNEISEKSEIFDDQFSVERPDGSNFTLKIRSTKLEDSAMYFCASGGSTLHFGNGTRLTVT.

This chain links TRBV18 with TRBJ2-7, with a weak D call TRBD1 (6 bases). This CDR3 region has 13 residues. Between the trimmed V and J ends, which lost 5 bases and 7 bases, there was a span of 15 bases. CDR1 KGHSH and CDR2 LQKENI come from the germline V gene. The CDR3 is CASSGGHLREQYF. The CDR3 DNA follows: TGTGCCAGCTCAGGGGGACATCTACGGGAGCAGTACTTC.

This clone was counted a single time. The rearrangement joins TRBV5-1 to TRBJ2-5; 10 nucleotides line up with TRBD2. Germline trimming cut 0 bases from V and 4 bases from J; bases unmatched to any gene: 12. The CDR3 spans 18 residues. In germline, CDR1 is SGHRS, CDR2 YFSETQ. The CDR3 reads CASSLGRTSGRGVETQYF. CDR3 DNA sequence: TGCGCCAGCAGCTTGGGGAGGACTAGCGGCCGCGGGGTAGAGACCCAGTACTTC.

The V call is TRBV5-8, the J call TRBJ1-2; the match to TRBD1 covers 12 bases. CDR1 is SGHTS, CDR2 YDEGEE, per germline. This CDR3 region has 16 residues. The trim removed 4 bases at V and 3 bases at J, leaving 7 bases unmatched. CDR3 DNA sequence: TGTGCCAGCAGCCCGGGACAGGGGGCTACCTACTATGGCTACACCTTC. This codes for CASSPGQGATYYGYTF.

This clone was observed a few times. The V call is TRBV6-1, the J call TRBJ1-4; 7 bases are shared with TRBD1. Germline V gene data show CDR1 as MNHNS and CDR2 as SASEGT. V was pared by 3 bases and J by 13 bases, with 8 bases of the junction left unmatched. The CDR3 is 13 residues long. This CDR3 reads CASSDNRGVGLFF. CDR3 DNA sequence: TGTGCCAGCAGTGACAACAGGGGAGTAGGACTGTTTTTT.

This clone was detected only once. The V call is TRBV28, the J call TRBJ1-2; no clear D gene. This CDR3 spans 11 amino acids. CDR1 is MDHEN, CDR2 SYDVKM, per germline. Between the trimmed V and J ends, which lost 6 bases and 4 bases, there was a span of 6 bases. In nucleotides, the CDR3 is TGTGCCAGCAGACTCGGCTATGGCTACACCTTC. The encoded protein is CASRLGYGYTF.

This clone was recorded a few times. This chain links TRBV28 with TRBJ1-1, with unresolved D. This CDR3 has 10 amino acids. Germline V gives CDR1 MDHEN, CDR2 SYDVKM. V was pared by 11 bases and J by 7 bases, with 11 bases between. This CDR3 reads CAVLRGEAFF. The CDR3 DNA is TGTGCCGTCCTTCGGGGTGAAGCTTTCTTT. The whole variable domain, remainder taken from reference TRBV28 and TRBJ1-1, is DVKVTQSSRYLVKRTGEKVFLECVQDMDHENMFWYRQDPGLGLRLIYFSYDVKMKEKGDIPEGYSVSREKKERFSLILESASTNQTSMYLCAVLRGEAFFGQGTRLTVV.

This chain connects TRBV30 to TRBJ1-5; D is uncertain. This CDR3 contains 13 residues. CDR1 and CDR2 (germline): GTSNPN, SVGIG (reference sequence). Trimming shortened V by 5 bases and J by 2 bases, and 10 bases separated the two germline ends. The CDR3 loop is CAWAPLGNQPQHF. DNA of the CDR3: TGTGCCTGGGCGCCACTCGGCAATCAGCCCCAGCATTTT.

In DNA form, the CDR3 reads TGTGCCAGCAGCGGGACAGGGCGTACCTATGGCTACACCTTC. Translation gives CASSGTGRTYGYTF. The V call is TRBV28, the J call TRBJ1-2; 9 bases align to TRBD1. Per the germline V gene, CDR1 is MDHEN and CDR2 is SYDVKM. The trim removed 6 bases at V and 4 bases at J, leaving 6 bases unmatched. There are 14 residues in the CDR3.

The V gene is TRBV4-1, the J gene TRBJ1-6, with 9 bases that match TRBD1. Germline trimming cut 1 base from V and 13 bases from J; bases unmatched to any gene: 14. The CDR3 is 17 residues long. Per germline, CDR1 MGHRA and CDR2 YSYEKL. CDR3 loop: CASSQVDRGDLGRPLHF. DNA of the CDR3: TGCGCCAGCAGCCAAGTGGACAGGGGCGATCTAGGGCGTCCCCTCCACTTT.

The chain carries TRBV7-9 and TRBJ1-4; TRBD1 matches at 11 bases. After removal of 5 bases from V and 7 bases from J, the junction contained 9 bases not matched to a gene. Germline loops: CDR1 SEHNR, CDR2 FQNEAQ (reference sequence). This CDR3 has 16 amino acids. The CDR3 region has the DNA TGTGCCAGCAGCCTCGGGACAGGGGGGGTCAGTGAAAAACTGTTTTTT. It codes for CASSLGTGGVSEKLFF.

This clone was recorded once. The rearrangement links TRBV11-2 to TRBJ1-6; D unclear. CDR3 length: 14 amino acids. Germline V lookup: CDR1 SGHAT, CDR2 FQNNGV. V lost 2 bases and J 6 bases, leaving 8 bases between the germline ends. The chain's CDR3 is CASSLQTFNSPLHF. CDR3 in DNA: TGTGCCAGCAGCTTACAGACTTTTAATTCACCCCTCCACTTT.

The rearrangement joins TRBV27 to TRBJ2-7, with 8 bases lining up with TRBD1. This CDR3 region has 15 residues. The germline V gene encodes CDR1 MNHEY and CDR2 SMNVEV (reference sequence). Trimming cost V 6 bases and J 4 bases; bases outside gene matches: 11. The CDR3 protein is CASRPLQGGRYEQYF. CDR3 nucleotide sequence: TGTGCCAGCAGACCCCTACAGGGGGGACGTTACGAGCAGTACTTC.

The V gene is TRBV19, the J gene TRBJ2-7, with D possibly matching TRBD2 (6 bases). Germline lookup yields CDR1 LNHDA and CDR2 SQIVND (reference sequence). This CDR3 comprises 16 residues. V was cut by 6 bases and J by 3 bases, with 21 bases left in between. The CDR3 DNA is TGTGCCAGTAGCCCATACCGGAGTAGCGGCTTCTACGAGCAGTACTTC. Encoded protein: CASSPYRSSGFYEQYF.